This TCR beta chain was captured by sequencing in a study of cytomegalovirus exposure and HLA in healthy donors. V was trimmed by 3 bases and J by 3 bases, leaving 12 bases between them. This CDR3 contains 14 residues. Germline loops: CDR1 MNHEY, CDR2 SVGAGI. The PCR made use of 60 Vbeta and 13 Jbeta primers. Sequencing was performed with immunoSEQ multiplex PCR; in TCRdb, only in-frame clones are kept and a portion is missing. The repertoire has roughly 120,000 clones, about three quarters of them found once; the top ten carry around 0.92%. Broader study findings: The study labeled 170 or so TCR beta chains cytomegalovirus-associated.

In regard to this clone: Its antigen remains unidentified.

The sample consisted of PBMCs. The sequence derives from a human donor in good health. The rearrangement uses TRBV6-5 and TRBJ2-7; no clear D gene. CDR3 sequence: CASSYPSRDYEQYF. DNA of the CDR3: TGTGCCAGCAGTTATCCTTCTCGAGACTACGAGCAGTACTTC.